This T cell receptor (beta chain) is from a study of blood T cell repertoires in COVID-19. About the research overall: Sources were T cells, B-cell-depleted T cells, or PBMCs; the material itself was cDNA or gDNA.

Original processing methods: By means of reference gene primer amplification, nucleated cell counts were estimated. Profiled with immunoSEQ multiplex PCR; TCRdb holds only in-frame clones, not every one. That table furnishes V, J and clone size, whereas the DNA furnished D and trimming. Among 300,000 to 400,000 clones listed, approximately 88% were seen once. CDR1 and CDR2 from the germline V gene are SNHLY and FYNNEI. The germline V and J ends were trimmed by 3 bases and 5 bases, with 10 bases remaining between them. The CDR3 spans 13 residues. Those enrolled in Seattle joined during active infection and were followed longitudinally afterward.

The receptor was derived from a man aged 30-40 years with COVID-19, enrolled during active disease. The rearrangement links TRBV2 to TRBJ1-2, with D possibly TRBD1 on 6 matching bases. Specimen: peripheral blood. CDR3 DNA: TGTGCCAGCAGTGACCCTGGACAGTATGGCTACACCTTC. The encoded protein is CASSDPGQYGYTF.